This TCR beta chain is from a study of CD4 and CD8 cells across lung adenocarcinoma regions. TCRdb redid the calling of the PCR reads with MiXCR, one entry per CDR3 protein. The table includes roughly 2,000 distinct CDR3 sequences, around 53% detected once. Samples came from patients with localized non-small cell lung adenocarcinoma. Material for sequencing was CD4+ T cells from the center of a lung tumor. The sequence was collected from a female donor with lung adenocarcinoma. The CD4 and CD8 labels of this study may be unreliable.

The CDR3 DNA follows: TGTGCCAGCAGCTTAGGGGACAGGGACCAAGAGACCCAGTACTTC. Translation gives CASSLGDRDQETQYF. V and J are TRBV11-2 and TRBJ2-5; 9 bases align to TRBD1. The CDR3 spans 15 residues. CDR1 is SGHAT, CDR2 FQNNGV, per germline. Germline trimming cut 1 base from V and 0 bases from J; bases unmatched to any gene: 0.